This T cell receptor beta chain was captured by sequencing in a study of T cell repertoires in cytomegalovirus infection. Regarding the study as a whole: Dominating the ex vivo response were HLA-C-restricted CMV-specific TCR beta clonotypes. Carriers of CMV plus the relevant HLA were identified by cumulative public TCR beta family frequency.

TCRdb called the reads again in MiXCR, with one record for every CDR3 protein. This table has roughly 230,000 distinct CDR3 sequences, more than 15% appearing once. CDR1 and CDR2 from the germline V gene are MNHGY and SAAAGT. V dropped 2 bases and J dropped 2 bases, with 4 bases sitting between them. This CDR3 contains 13 residues. Regarding this clonotype: Its cognate antigen is unknown.

The chain carries TRBV6-8 and TRBJ2-1; D ambiguous. Source material: CD8+ T cells from PBMCs. This TCR was sampled from a human donor in good health (CMV status not recorded). Some clones in this sample may be carry-over from other donors' samples. CDR3 sequence (DNA): TGTGCCAGCAGTTACGTCCCCTACAATGAGCAGTTCTTC. Translating it yields CASSYVPYNEQFF.